Listed here are 12 T cell receptor beta chains from one sample, sequenced in a study of blood T cells in healthy people across ages (dated by TCRdb to the mid-2010s). Library construction relied on 5' RACE. The data were produced on an Illumina HiSeq 2500. A second roughly 6 to 12 cycle PCR used a sample-barcoded 5' primer and a J-beta primer mix. TCRdb reprocessed the public reads (quality trimming at Q25 with fastp, clone calling with MiXCR) and kept in-frame beta chains. Rows with one shared CDR3 protein collapse into an entry with the most common genes and DNA. In all, the sample holds about 780,000 distinct CDR3 sequences, and around 25% of those were seen once. Together, the top ten hold 3% of the sample. The same sample was also studied in work on T cells of mothers and their children.

The specimen was blood. These receptors came from a boy younger than 18 in good health.

This clonotype turned up a few times. The chain couples TRBV3-1 to TRBJ1-5; D unresolved. CDR1 and CDR2 from the germline V gene are LGHDT and YNNKEL (reference sequence). This CDR3 contains 15 residues. V was clipped by 3 bases and J by 6 bases, with 15 bases between them. The CDR3 sequence is CASSQVSGSGQPQHF. The CDR3 bases are TGTGCCAGCAGCCAGGTTTCCGGGTCCGGTCAGCCCCAGCATTTT.

This clonotype has more than one count but fewer than ten. This rearrangement joins TRBV28 to TRBJ2-5; TRBD2 is a possible D gene (5 bases). The DNA end lines up better with TRBJ2-7; the J call may be wrong. The CDR3 totals 13 residues. The germline CDR1 and CDR2 sequences are MDHEN and SYDVKM. Here the CDR3 reads CASSSGIGYEQYF. CDR3 nucleotides: TGTGCCAGCAGTTCCGGGATAGGCTACGAGCAGTACTTC.

The chain has TRBV2 and TRBJ1-1; D is unresolved. Between the trimmed V and J ends, which lost 3 bases and 4 bases, there was a span of 12 bases. Germline V lookup: CDR1 SNHLY, CDR2 FYNNEI. The CDR3 spans 14 residues. CDR3 residues: CASSDVQRSTEAFF. CDR3 DNA sequence: TGTGCCAGCAGTGATGTGCAGAGAAGCACTGAAGCTTTCTTT.

The rearrangement uses TRBV20-1 and TRBJ2-7; tentatively, D is TRBD1 or TRBD2 (6 bases each). The ends were cut back, 4 bases at V and 0 bases at J, with 13 bases in the middle. Germline V lookup: CDR1 DFQATT, CDR2 SNEGSKA (reference sequence). The CDR3 totals 14 residues. DNA of the CDR3: TGCAGTGCTATAGGAGGGGGAAGCTCCTACGAGCAGTACTTC. Protein product: CSAIGGGSSYEQYF.

The CDR3 reads CSADGGSLAGDQETQYF. The CDR3 DNA reads TGCAGTGCTGATGGGGGGTCTTTAGCGGGGGACCAAGAGACCCAGTACTTC. The V call is TRBV20-1, the J call TRBJ2-5, with 9 bases lining up with TRBD2. Germline CDR1 reads DFQATT; CDR2 reads SNEGSKA (reference sequence). The junction had 13 bases not matched to a gene; V was cut back by 5 bases and J by 0 bases. The CDR3 runs to 17 residues.

This clonotype has just a few counts. The gene calls are TRBV24-1 and TRBJ1-2, with 8 bases matching TRBD1. The CDR3 covers 16 residues. Germline lookup yields CDR1 KGHDR and CDR2 SFDVKD. Trimming took 0 bases from V and 3 from J; bases not matched to a gene: 5. The DNA for the CDR3 is TGTGCCACCAGTGATTTGGCAGGACAGGGCTACTATGGCTACACCTTC. This translates into CATSDLAGQGYYGYTF.

This clonotype has a handful of counts. The chain recombines TRBV5-1 with TRBJ1-2, with a weak D call TRBD1 (6 bases). CDR1 is SGHRS and CDR2 is YFSETQ in the germline V gene. CDR3 size: 13 residues. V lost 5 bases and J 2 bases, leaving 10 bases between the germline ends. Here the CDR3 reads CASRMDSNYGYTF. DNA for the CDR3: TGCGCCAGCAGAATGGACAGCAACTATGGCTACACCTTC.

This rearrangement joins TRBV6-1 to TRBJ1-2; D is possibly TRBD1 (5 bases). Trimming removed 4 bases from V and 8 bases from J, with 17 bases in between. The V gene's germline CDR1 is MNHNS and CDR2 SASEGT. The CDR3 is 14 amino acids. This CDR3 is CASSGPDTAGGYTF. CDR3 coding DNA: TGTGCCAGCAGTGGACCGGACACGGCAGGGGGCTACACCTTC.

This clonotype has only a few counts. V is TRBV5-1 and J is TRBJ2-2, with a tentative D call TRBD1 (7 bases). CDR1 is SGHRS and CDR2 is YFSETQ in the germline V gene. The CDR3 length is 14 residues. The V and J ends lost 9 bases and 4 bases respectively, with 16 bases between them. The CDR3 sequence is CATNEQGGTGELFF. The DNA of the CDR3 is TGCGCCACCAACGAGCAGGGGGGCACCGGGGAGCTGTTTTTT.

J is TRBJ2-4 and V is TRBV11-2; 9 bases align to TRBD1. Germline loops: CDR1 SGHAT, CDR2 FQNNGV. The J segment lost 5 bases and the V segment lost 5 bases, leaving 7 bases of the junction unmatched. The CDR3 has 15 amino acids. CDR3 DNA sequence: TGTGCCAGCAGCGTCCGACAGGGGGTCGAAAACATTCAGTACTTC. The encoded protein is CASSVRQGVENIQYF.

This clonotype was seen a handful of times. The CDR3 DNA sequence: TGTGCCAGCAGTTTGCTCTTCCTCGGTGCTGGGGCCAACGTCCTGACTTTC. Protein: CASSLLFLGAGANVLTF. The chain carries TRBV12-3 or TRBV12-4 and TRBJ2-6; D is unclear. Trimming took 3 bases from V and 2 from J, leaving 14 bases between them. This CDR3 has 17 amino acids.

The genes are TRBV9 and TRBJ2-1, with D perhaps TRBD1 (6 bases). In germline, CDR1 is SGDLS, CDR2 YYNGEE. Trimming took off 2 bases at V and 7 bases at J, with 16 bases between the two ends. CDR3 length equals 15 residues. The CDR3 sequence: CASSVGARGDNEQFF. Here the CDR3 DNA reads TGTGCCAGCAGCGTGGGGGCCAGAGGGGATAATGAGCAGTTCTTC.